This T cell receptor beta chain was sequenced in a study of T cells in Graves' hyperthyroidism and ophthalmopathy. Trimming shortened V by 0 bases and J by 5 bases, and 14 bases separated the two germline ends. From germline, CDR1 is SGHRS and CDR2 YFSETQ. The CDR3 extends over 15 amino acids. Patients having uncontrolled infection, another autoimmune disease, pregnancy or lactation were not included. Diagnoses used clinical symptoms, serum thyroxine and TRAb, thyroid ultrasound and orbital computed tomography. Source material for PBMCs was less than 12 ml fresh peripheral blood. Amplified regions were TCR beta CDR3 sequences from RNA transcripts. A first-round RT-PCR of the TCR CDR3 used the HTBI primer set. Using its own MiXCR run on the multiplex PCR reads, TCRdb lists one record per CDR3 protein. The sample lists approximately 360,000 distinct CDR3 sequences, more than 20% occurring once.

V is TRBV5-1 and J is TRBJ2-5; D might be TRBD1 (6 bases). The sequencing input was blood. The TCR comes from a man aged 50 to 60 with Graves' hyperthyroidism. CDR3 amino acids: CASSLGVRGTETQYF. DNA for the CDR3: TGCGCCAGCAGCTTGGGGGTCAGGGGAACGGAGACCCAGTACTTC.